The T cell receptor beta chain under discussion was sequenced for a study of blood T cell repertoires in COVID-19. Under the authors' procedure: Scientists estimated how many nucleated cells there were by amplifying reference gene primers. The protocol was immunoSEQ multiplex PCR, while the TCRdb copy is restricted to in-frame clones and leaves out a portion. V and J calls plus clone size are reproduced from that table; the DNA served to infer D and trimming. The table records about 20,000 clones, 80% to 85% of them present only once. The germline V gene has CDR1 SEHNR and CDR2 FQNEAQ (reference sequence). V lost 0 bases, J lost 7 bases, and 5 bases stayed unmatched. The CDR3 is 15 amino acids.

The chain joins TRBV7-9 to TRBJ2-1, with TRBD2 matching over 8 bases. This clonotype was obtained from an elderly man with active or convalescent COVID-19. The sequenced sample consisted of peripheral blood. This CDR3 is CASSLAAGVKNEQFF. The CDR3 DNA reads as TGTGCCAGCAGCTTAGCAGCGGGAGTTAAGAATGAGCAGTTCTTC.